One sample yielded the 32 T cell receptor beta chains listed below, sequenced in a study of blood T cell repertoires in COVID-19. The table came from immunoSEQ multiplex PCR; TCRdb's copy has only in-frame clones and leaves some out. The table includes over 200,000 clones, about 90% detected once. The sequenced sample consisted of peripheral blood. The receptors come from a man between 18 and 29 years old with active or convalescent COVID-19.

The chain has TRBV27 and TRBJ2-2, with TRBD2 identical over 7 bases. The junction had 2 bases not matched to a gene; V was cut back by 4 bases and J by 0 bases. Per germline, CDR1 MNHEY and CDR2 SMNVEV (reference sequence). CDR3 size: 15 residues. The CDR3 DNA reads TGTGCCAGCAGTTGGACTAGGCCGAACACCGGGGAGCTGTTTTTT. Protein product: CASSWTRPNTGELFF.

The V and J genes are TRBV6-5 and TRBJ2-3; TRBD1 is a possible D gene (5 bases). Between the trimmed V and J ends, which lost 6 bases and 2 bases, there was a span of 15 bases. The CDR3 spans 15 residues. Per germline, CDR1 MNHEY and CDR2 SVGAGI. CDR3 loop: CASSTYRSLTDTQYF. The CDR3 region has the DNA TGTGCCAGCAGCACGTACAGGAGCCTCACAGATACGCAGTATTTT.

The chain links TRBV25-1 to TRBJ2-5, with TRBD2 identical over 7 bases. After removal of 2 bases from V and 5 bases from J, the junction contained 5 bases not matched to a gene. There are 14 residues in the CDR3. Germline lookup yields CDR1 MGHDK and CDR2 SYGVNS. CDR3 DNA: TGTGCCAGCAGTGAAGAGGGAGGGGAGGAGACCCAGTACTTC. Translated, it gives CASSEEGGEETQYF.

J is TRBJ1-4 and V is TRBV7-9; D perhaps matches TRBD1 (6 bases). This CDR3 region has 15 residues. Germline loops: CDR1 SEHNR, CDR2 FQNEAQ (reference sequence). The ends were cut back, 5 bases at V and 7 bases at J, with 17 bases in the middle. The CDR3 reads CASSPGPRGGEKLFF. The CDR3 DNA reads as TGTGCCAGCAGCCCGGGCCCGAGGGGGGGTGAAAAACTGTTTTTT.

The chain carries TRBV7-3 and TRBJ2-3; a possible D gene is TRBD2 (6 bases). Germline CDR1 reads SGHTA; CDR2 reads FQGTGA. This CDR3 is built from 14 residues. The V gene lost 2 bases and the J gene lost 4 bases, with 10 bases spanning the gap. The DNA of the CDR3 is TGTGCCAGCAGCTTAGGAGGGCGGCCAGATACGCAGTATTTT. Translating gives CASSLGGRPDTQYF.

The V and J genes are TRBV3-1 (or the pseudogene TRBV3-2) and TRBJ1-1, with 9 bases fitting TRBD1. Germline V gene data show CDR1 as LGHDT and CDR2 as YNNKEL (reference sequence). The CDR3 is made up of 14 amino acids. J lost 8 bases, V lost 3 bases, and 7 bases had no gene match. The DNA for the CDR3 is TGTGCCAGCAGCCAGCGAGCGGGGACAGGGGAAGCTTTCTTT. Protein product: CASSQRAGTGEAFF.

The chain has TRBV14 and TRBJ2-7; TRBD2 matches at 9 bases. The V gene's germline CDR1 is SGHDN and CDR2 FVKESK. The CDR3 length is 15 residues. V shed 2 bases, J shed 8 bases, and the junction held 10 bases outside the gene matches. The CDR3 DNA is TGTGCCAGCAGCCAACTAGCGGGACCCCTAACACAGCAGTACTTC. Its protein product is CASSQLAGPLTQQYF. Complete variable domain (other parts from reference TRBV14 and TRBJ2-7): EAGVTQFPSHSVIEKGQTVTLRCDPISGHDNLYWYRRVMGKEIKFLLHFVKESKQDESGMPNNRFLAERTGGTYSTLKVQPAELEDSGVYFCASSQLAGPLTQQYFGPGTRLTVT.

The J gene is TRBJ2-3, the V gene TRBV13; 16 nucleotides match TRBD2. Germline CDR1 is PRHDT and CDR2 is FYEKMQ (reference sequence). The J segment lost 5 bases and the V segment lost 4 bases, leaving 6 bases of the junction unmatched. The CDR3 runs 17 residues. The DNA for the CDR3 is TGTGCCAGCAGCTCGGGACTAGCGGGAGGGGACGGAGATACGCAGTATTTT. Translation gives CASSSGLAGGDGDTQYF.

The V gene is TRBV7-2, the J gene TRBJ1-5; D unclear. This CDR3 contains 19 residues. Germline V gene sequence: CDR1 SGHTA, CDR2 FQGNSA. Trimming left V 2 bases short and J 0 bases short, with 20 bases between. The DNA for the CDR3 is TGTGCCAGCAGCTTATACGCCGGTTCACGGGCGGGTAGCAATCAGCCCCAGCATTTT. Amino acids: CASSLYAGSRAGSNQPQHF.

The V gene is TRBV18, the J gene TRBJ1-4; perhaps TRBD1 as D (6 bases). V lost 3 bases, J lost 12 bases, and 17 bases lay in between. The CDR3 sequence is 14 residues long. CDR1 and CDR2 (germline): KGHSH, LQKENI. The CDR3 DNA sequence: TGTGCCAGCTCACCTGGACAGTGGGTATGGGAACTGTTTTTT. Protein sequence: CASSPGQWVWELFF.

This clone came up once. The V and J genes are TRBV3-1 (or the pseudogene TRBV3-2) and TRBJ2-3; possibly TRBD2 for D (5 bases). The CDR3 consists of 16 residues. Germline V gene data show CDR1 as LGHDT and CDR2 as YNNKEL (reference sequence). The V end was cut by 1 base, the J end by 6 bases, with 17 bases between. CDR3 sequence (DNA): TGTGCCAGCAGCCAAGGACCCCCGGGATCAGAGGATACGCAGTATTTT. Its translation is CASSQGPPGSEDTQYF.

The chain is built from TRBV9 and TRBJ2-7; D is unclear. CDR3 length: 14 residues. Germline CDR1 reads SGDLS; CDR2 reads YYNGEE. V lost 3 bases, J lost 6 bases, and 16 bases lay in between. This chain's CDR3 is CASSGGPVSGEQYF. DNA for the CDR3: TGTGCCAGCAGCGGCGGTCCCGTCTCCGGCGAGCAGTACTTC.

The chain recombines TRBV5-4 with TRBJ1-1, with D perhaps TRBD1 (5 bases). Germline V gene lookup returns CDR1 SGHNT and CDR2 YYREEE (reference sequence). The CDR3 spans 14 residues. V dropped 4 bases and J dropped 5 bases, with 15 bases sitting between them. The CDR3 loop reads CASSGRGRGTEAFF. The CDR3 DNA is TGTGCCAGCAGCGGCCGGGGCCGGGGGACTGAAGCTTTCTTT.

CDR3 amino acids: CAWSGPYEQYF. DNA for the CDR3: TGTGCCTGGAGCGGTCCCTACGAGCAGTACTTC. V and J are TRBV30 and TRBJ2-7; D gene ambiguous. Germline-derived CDR1 and CDR2 are GTSNPN and SVGIG (reference sequence). The CDR3 spans 11 residues. Trimming cost V 3 bases and J 2 bases, with 5 bases left between them.

This chain links TRBV7-3 with TRBJ2-3; 10 bases fit TRBD1. CDR3 length equals 14 residues. The germline gives CDR1 SGHTA, CDR2 FQGTGA. With V trimmed by 5 bases and J by 5 bases, 4 bases remained unmatched. The CDR3: CASSPDRGVDTQYF. The CDR3 coding sequence is TGTGCCAGCAGCCCGGACAGGGGGGTAGATACGCAGTATTTT.

V is TRBV11-2 and J is TRBJ1-2; D might be TRBD1 (6 bases). From germline, CDR1 is SGHAT and CDR2 FQNNGV. The CDR3 runs 15 residues. The ends were cut back, 3 bases at V and 6 bases at J, with 17 bases in the middle. The CDR3 nucleotides read TGTGCCAGCAGCTTCGGGTCCACGGGGGGCGATGGCTACACCTTC. This sequence encodes CASSFGSTGGDGYTF.

V usage is TRBV1 and J usage is TRBJ2-1; the table's TRBD2 call for D was not verified on the DNA. TRBV1 is labeled a pseudogene. The CDR3 extends over 15 amino acids. CDR3 amino acids: CVQKTGGHSYNEQFF. CDR3 coding DNA: TGCGTCCAGAAAACGGGGGGGCACTCCTACAATGAGCAGTTCTTC.

The chain has TRBV21-1 and TRBJ2-6; TRBD1 is the table's D call, not checked against the DNA. TRBV21-1 is a known pseudogene. The CDR3 contains 19 residues. CDR3 in DNA: TGTGCCAGCAGCAAAACCCTCTCCGGGACAGGGGACGGGGCCAACGTCCTGACTTTC. Protein: CASSKTLSGTGDGANVLTF.

The chain has TRBV28 and TRBJ2-1, with 7 bases that match TRBD1. The CDR3 runs 17 residues. After removal of 4 bases from V and 5 bases from J, the junction contained 14 bases not matched to a gene. Germline CDR1 is MDHEN and CDR2 is SYDVKM. CDR3 coding DNA: TGTGCCAGCAGTTCCGACATGACAGGGTATTCGCACAATGAGCAGTTCTTC. Amino acids: CASSSDMTGYSHNEQFF.

The chain combines TRBV18 with TRBJ1-2; TRBD1 might be the D (6 bases). The CDR3 has 14 amino acids. Germline CDR1 is KGHSH and CDR2 is LQKENI. V was trimmed by 2 bases and J by 5 bases, leaving 12 bases between them. CDR3 region: CASSPDRSEYGYTF. CDR3 nucleotide sequence: TGTGCCAGCTCACCAGACAGGTCTGAGTATGGCTACACCTTC.

The chain carries TRBV30 and TRBJ2-7; a possible D gene is TRBD1 (5 bases). This CDR3 is built from 12 residues. The germline CDR1 and CDR2 sequences are GTSNPN and SVGIG (reference sequence). Trimming shortened V by 1 base and J by 3 bases, and 7 bases separated the two germline ends. The CDR3 bases are TGTGCCTGGAGTGGGCAGGGCTACGAGCAGTACTTC. Translated, it gives CAWSGQGYEQYF. Variable domain in full (rest from reference TRBV30 and TRBJ2-7): SQTIHQWPATLVQPVGSPLSLECTVEGTSNPNLYWYRQAAGRGLQLLFYSVGIGQISSEVPQNLSASRPQDRQFILSSKKLLLSDSGFYLCAWSGQGYEQYFGPGTRLTVT.

This clone was recorded once. J is TRBJ1-2 and V is TRBV29-1, with D possibly being TRBD1 (5 bases). V gave up 4 bases and J gave up 6 bases, with 15 bases separating them. Germline V gene sequence: CDR1 SQVTM, CDR2 ANQGSEA. The length of the CDR3 is 13 residues. CDR3: CSVVESRVDGYTF. CDR3 nucleotide sequence: TGCAGCGTTGTGGAGTCCAGGGTCGATGGCTACACCTTC.

Only one count was recorded for this clone. V usage is TRBV9 and J usage is TRBJ1-1; 7 nucleotides align to TRBD1. Germline V lookup: CDR1 SGDLS, CDR2 YYNGEE. This CDR3 has 15 amino acids. Losses at the gene ends were 4 bases for V and 0 bases for J; bases not matched to a gene: 6. This CDR3 is CASSPRQGLNTEAFF. The DNA of the CDR3 is TGTGCCAGCAGCCCACGACAGGGACTGAACACTGAAGCTTTCTTT.

The genes are TRBV7-5 and TRBJ2-7; TRBD2 is the table's D call and was not checked against the DNA. TRBV7-5 is recorded as a pseudogene. The CDR3 sequence is 18 residues long. CDR3 residues: CVRSLGVTSGRSSYEQYF. CDR3 coding DNA: TGTGTCAGAAGCTTAGGAGTGACTAGCGGGAGGAGCTCCTACGAGCAGTACTTC.

V is TRBV19 and J is TRBJ2-1, with 8 bases identical to TRBD2. V trimming: 1 base; J trimming: 6 bases; junction bases outside the gene matches: 2. This CDR3 contains 14 residues. CDR1 is LNHDA, CDR2 SQIVND, per germline (reference sequence). In DNA form, the CDR3 reads TGTGCCAGTAGTATAGCGGGAGGGGCCAATGAGCAGTTCTTC. Translating it yields CASSIAGGANEQFF.

The chain links TRBV18 to TRBJ2-4; weak D call: TRBD1 (6 bases). CDR1 KGHSH and CDR2 LQKENI come from the germline V gene. This CDR3 has 19 residues. Between the trimmed V and J ends, which lost 0 bases and 0 bases, there was a span of 18 bases. CDR3 coding DNA: TGTGCCAGCTCACCACCTCAGGGGAGAGGAGGCTTAGCCAAAAACATTCAGTACTTC. Translating gives CASSPPQGRGGLAKNIQYF. The full variable domain, with the rest looked up from reference TRBV18 and TRBJ2-4, is NAGVMQNPRHLVRRRGQEARLRCSPMKGHSHVYWYRQLPEEGLKFMVYLQKENIIDESGMPKERFSAEFPKEGPSILRIQQVVRGDSAAYFCASSPPQGRGGLAKNIQYFGAGTRLSVL.

As for this clone: An end of the junction differs from the germline gene, which may be a read error. This chain joins TRBV7-7 and TRBJ2-1; 9 bases fit TRBD1. CDR1 is SSHAT and CDR2 is FNYEAQ in the germline V gene (reference sequence). The CDR3 extends over 15 amino acids. The CDR3 coding sequence is TGTGCTAGCAGCTTAGGGACAGGGACCTACAATGAGCAGTTCTTC. It specifies CASSLGTGTYNEQFF.

For the CDR3, the DNA is TGTGCCAGCAGTTTGGGGCAGGGCTATGGCTACACCTTC. It translates to CASSLGQGYGYTF. This chain joins TRBV28 and TRBJ1-2, with a possible D match to TRBD1 (5 bases). V gave up 3 bases and J gave up 4 bases, with 9 bases separating them. Per germline, CDR1 MDHEN and CDR2 SYDVKM. The CDR3 extends over 13 amino acids.

The J gene is TRBJ1-2, the V gene TRBV19; D is unresolved. CDR3 length: 14 amino acids. Germline assignment: CDR1 LNHDA and CDR2 SQIVND (reference sequence). With 5 bases removed from V and 1 base from J, the gap between germline ends came to 11 bases. The CDR3 sequence is CASSRVILNYGYTF. The CDR3 DNA sequence: TGTGCCAGTAGTCGAGTAATCCTTAACTATGGCTACACCTTC.

The chain has TRBV5-1 and TRBJ1-1; TRBD1 matches at 11 bases. The CDR3 has 15 residues. V lost 7 bases, J lost 6 bases, and 11 bases stayed unmatched. Germline V gene data show CDR1 as SGHRS and CDR2 as YFSETQ. In nucleotides, the CDR3 is TGCGCCAGCCTGATAGGGACAGGGGGATACTCTGAAGCTTTCTTT. Protein product: CASLIGTGGYSEAFF.

This chain connects TRBV7-3 to TRBJ2-1; D call uncertain. Trimming cost V 5 bases and J 0 bases, with 11 bases left between them. CDR3 length: 15 amino acids. Germline-derived CDR1 and CDR2 are SGHTA and FQGTGA. Here the CDR3 DNA reads TGTGCCAGCAGCAGAATCTCCAGCTCCTACAATGAGCAGTTCTTC. It translates to CASSRISSSYNEQFF.

About this clone: Compared with germline, one end of the junction differs, possibly owing to a read error. V and J are TRBV6-1 and TRBJ1-3, with 7 bases lining up with TRBD1. Looked up from germline, CDR1 is MNHNS and CDR2 is SASEGT. This CDR3 spans 18 amino acids. The CDR3 coding sequence is TGTGCCAGCAGGGAAGGGACAGCGACTATTAGCTCTGGAAACACCATATATTTT. Protein: CASREGTATISSGNTIYF.